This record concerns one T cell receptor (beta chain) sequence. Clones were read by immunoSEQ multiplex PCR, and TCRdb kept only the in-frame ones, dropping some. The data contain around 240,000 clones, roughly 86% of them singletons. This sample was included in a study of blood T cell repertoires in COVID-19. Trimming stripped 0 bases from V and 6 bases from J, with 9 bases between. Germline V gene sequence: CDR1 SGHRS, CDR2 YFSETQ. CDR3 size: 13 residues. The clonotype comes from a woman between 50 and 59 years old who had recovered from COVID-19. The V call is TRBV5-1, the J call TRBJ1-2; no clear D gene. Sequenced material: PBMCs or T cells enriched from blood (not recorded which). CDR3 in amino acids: CASSLGGVDGYTF. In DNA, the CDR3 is TGCGCCAGCAGCTTGGGAGGTGTTGATGGCTACACCTTC.